The T cell receptor (beta chain) described here comes from a study of cytomegalovirus exposure and HLA in healthy donors. V gave up 10 bases and J gave up 8 bases; unmatched junction bases: 11. CDR1 MNHNS and CDR2 SASEGT come from the germline V gene. The CDR3 extends over 14 amino acids. The PCR made use of 60 Vbeta and 13 Jbeta primers. TCRdb keeps only in-frame clones here, not all; method: immunoSEQ multiplex PCR. The sample shows around 140,000 clones, and 2.2% sits with its ten largest clones. The chain is built from TRBV6-1 and TRBJ2-1; 10 nucleotides agree with TRBD1. This receptor was identified in a woman aged 18-35 years in good health and CMV-seronegative. Sequencing was performed on PBMCs. The CDR3 loop is CAITQGQGSDEQFF. DNA of the CDR3: TGTGCCATTACCCAGGGACAGGGGTCCGATGAGCAGTTCTTC.